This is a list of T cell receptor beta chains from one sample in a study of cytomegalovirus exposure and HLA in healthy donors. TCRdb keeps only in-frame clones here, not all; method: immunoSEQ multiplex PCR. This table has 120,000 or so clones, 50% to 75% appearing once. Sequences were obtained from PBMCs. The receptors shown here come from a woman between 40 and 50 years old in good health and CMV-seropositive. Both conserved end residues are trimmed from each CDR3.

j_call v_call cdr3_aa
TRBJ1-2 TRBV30 AWTEANYGYT
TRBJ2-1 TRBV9 ASSVVAGGVQF
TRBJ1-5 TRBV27 ASRHGQGNQPQH
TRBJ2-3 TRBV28 ASSSRLAGGDTDTQY
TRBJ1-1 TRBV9 ASSGTSGLPTEAF
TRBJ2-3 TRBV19 ASRNRAFSTDTQY
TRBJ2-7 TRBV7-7 ASSLIPPDRGGEQY
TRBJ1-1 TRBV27 ASSSPSVNTEAF
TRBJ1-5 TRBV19 ASRTGPSNQPQH
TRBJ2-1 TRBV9 ASSPHSYNEQF
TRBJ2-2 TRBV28 ASSHGDRTGELF
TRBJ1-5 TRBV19 ASGSGYSNQPQH
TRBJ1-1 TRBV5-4 ASSLEYRGGAF
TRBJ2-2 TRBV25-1 ASSEYGIGELF
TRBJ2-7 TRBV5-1 ASSLEGDEQY
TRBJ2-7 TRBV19 ASSGGYEQY
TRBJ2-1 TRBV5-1 ASSLVVATGGGYNEQF
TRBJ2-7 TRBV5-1 ASSTGQGSYEQY
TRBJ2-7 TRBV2 ASSGGLAGHYEQY
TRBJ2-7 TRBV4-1 ASSQDSGNRVYEQY
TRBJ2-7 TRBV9 ASSVGSAGGTAEQY
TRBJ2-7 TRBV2 ASRRAMSYEQY
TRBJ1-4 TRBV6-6 ASSDSGATNEKLF
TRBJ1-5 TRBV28 ASSVDSPGKNQPQH
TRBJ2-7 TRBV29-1 SVWNSGSEQY
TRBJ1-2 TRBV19 ASSTRPGQGGGYT
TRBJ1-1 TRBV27 ASSLSSGGRTEAF
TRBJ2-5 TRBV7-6 ASSSLGTSGTETQY
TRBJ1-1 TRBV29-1 SAWTDGGNTEAF
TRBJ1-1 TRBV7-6 ASSLAGEMNTEAF
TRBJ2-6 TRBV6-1 ATGQPDSGANVLT
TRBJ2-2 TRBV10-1 ASSRTSGNTGELF
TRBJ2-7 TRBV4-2 ASSQELAGEIYEQY
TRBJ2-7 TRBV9 ASSVSTDTGLAHYEQY
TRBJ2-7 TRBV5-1 ASNRDTSSYGQY
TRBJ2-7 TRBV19 ASSPQTSGYEQY
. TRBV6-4 ASSEGASGFYEQY
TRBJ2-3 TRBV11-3 ASSLGGGSTDTQY
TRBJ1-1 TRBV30 AWSLQGWNTEAF
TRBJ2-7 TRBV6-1 ASSAWTSGYEQY
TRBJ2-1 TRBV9 ASSVGGILYNEQF
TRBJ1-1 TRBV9 ASSVGGRMNTEAF
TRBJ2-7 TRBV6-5 ASSYSGGLADEQY
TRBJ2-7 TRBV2 ASSDRLAGGEQY
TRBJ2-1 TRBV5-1 ASSSGLVGVDEQF
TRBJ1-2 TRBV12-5 ASGPTGGFPDGYT
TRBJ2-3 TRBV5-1 ASSLVAGGPTSTDTQY
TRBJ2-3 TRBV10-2 ASSPSGTSGGGLDTQY